This T cell receptor beta chain was identified in a study of blood T cells in healthy people across ages. Study-wide points: Donor CMV status, an unknown factor, possibly confounded changes in expanded clonotypes.

PCR was performed a second time for roughly 6 to 12 cycles using a sample-barcoded 5' primer and a J-beta primer mix. Each CDR3 protein is one row after TCRdb ran MiXCR on the 5' RACE reads. The data contain fewer than 950,000 distinct CDR3 sequences, roughly 50% of them singletons. The V gene's germline CDR1 is LGHDT and CDR2 YNNKEL (reference sequence). After removal of 5 bases from V and 7 bases from J, the junction contained 6 bases not matched to a gene. The length of the CDR3 is 13 residues. PBMCs were isolated at a quantity of at least 6 million per sample. A minimum of 6 micrograms of total RNA was extracted per sample. Note on this clonotype: The antigen remains undetermined.

The TCR sequence derives from a man older than 75 in good health. This chain connects TRBV3-1 to TRBJ1-2; TRBD1 matches 8 bases. The specimen sequenced was blood. Here the CDR3 DNA reads TGTGCCAGCAGCGCCCGGGACAGGCGTGGCTACACCTTC. Its translation: CASSARDRRGYTF.